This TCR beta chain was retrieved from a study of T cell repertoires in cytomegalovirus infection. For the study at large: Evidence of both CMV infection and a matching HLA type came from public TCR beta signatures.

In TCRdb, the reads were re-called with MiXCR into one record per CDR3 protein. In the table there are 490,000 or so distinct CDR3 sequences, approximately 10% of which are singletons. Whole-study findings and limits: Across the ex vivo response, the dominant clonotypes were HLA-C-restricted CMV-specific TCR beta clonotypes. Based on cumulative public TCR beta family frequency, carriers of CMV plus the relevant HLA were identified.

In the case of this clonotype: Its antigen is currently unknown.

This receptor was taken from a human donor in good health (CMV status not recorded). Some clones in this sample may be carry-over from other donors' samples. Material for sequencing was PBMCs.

Here the CDR3 DNA reads TGTGCCAGCAGTTACTCCGGAAAGGACGAAGCTTTCTTT. It encodes CASSYSGKDEAFF. The chain employs TRBV6-2 or TRBV6-3 and TRBJ1-1; no firm D call. The germline CDR1 and CDR2 sequences are MNHEY and SVGEGT. V dropped 0 bases and J dropped 8 bases, with 10 bases sitting between them. The CDR3 is 13 amino acids.